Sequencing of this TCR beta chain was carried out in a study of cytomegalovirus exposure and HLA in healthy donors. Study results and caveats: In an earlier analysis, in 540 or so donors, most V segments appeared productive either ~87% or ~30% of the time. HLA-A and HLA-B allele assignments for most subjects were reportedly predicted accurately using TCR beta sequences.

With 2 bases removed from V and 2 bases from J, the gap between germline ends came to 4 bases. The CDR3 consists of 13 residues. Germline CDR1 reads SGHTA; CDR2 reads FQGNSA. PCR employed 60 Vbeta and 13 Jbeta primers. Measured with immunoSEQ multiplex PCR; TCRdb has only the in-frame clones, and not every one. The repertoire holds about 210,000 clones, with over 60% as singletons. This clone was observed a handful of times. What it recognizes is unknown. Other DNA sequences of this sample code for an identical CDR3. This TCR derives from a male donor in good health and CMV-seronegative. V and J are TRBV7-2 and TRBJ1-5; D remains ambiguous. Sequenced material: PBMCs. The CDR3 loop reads CASSLRGNQPQHF. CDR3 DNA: TGTGCCAGCAGCTTAAGAGGCAATCAGCCCCAGCATTTT.